The entry below gives a single T cell receptor (beta chain) sequence along with its context. Both subsets, CD45RA+ naive and CD45RA-negative memory, were split from the CD4+ cells. Sequencing used immunoSEQ multiplex PCR; TCRdb keeps in-frame clones, though not all of them. The top ten clones hold 0.89% of a sample with around 1.1 million clones, around 77% of them seen once. This sample is part of a study of shared clonotypes between healthy human individuals. On the study more broadly: Each donor's CD4 naive and CD4 memory cells filled three plates apiece, CD8 naive two, and CD8 memory one.

The V gene end was trimmed by 6 bases and the J gene end by 5 bases; junction bases not matched to a gene: 17. The CDR3 is made up of 18 amino acids. Germline CDR1 reads MDHEN; CDR2 reads SYDVKM. Material: memory CD4+ T cells from PBMCs. This sample's subset: CD45RA-negative fraction. The V and J genes are TRBV28 and TRBJ2-2; 8 nucleotides match TRBD2. This receptor was identified in a man younger than 35 in good health. Some clones in this sample may be carry-over from other donors' samples. The CDR3 sequence: CASSRYSSGGVLTGELFF. As DNA, the CDR3 is TGTGCCAGCAGCCGATACTCCAGCGGGGGAGTGTTGACCGGGGAGCTGTTTTTT.